What follows are 16 T cell receptor beta chains derived from one specimen sequenced in a study of OX40 agonist ivuxolimab in advanced cancers. Measured with immunoSEQ multiplex PCR; TCRdb has only the in-frame clones, and not every one. This table has 34,000 or so clones, roughly 81% appearing once. This specimen consisted of CD4+ or CD8+ T cells sorted from blood, obtained in a trial of the OX40 agonist ivuxolimab. The receptors were gathered from an adult with an advanced solid tumor such as melanoma, head and neck, liver or kidney cancer.

The chain couples TRBV30 to TRBJ2-7; 7 bases align to TRBD2. The CDR3 is 16 residues long. Germline V lookup: CDR1 GTSNPN, CDR2 SVGIG (reference sequence). After removal of 0 bases from V and 2 bases from J, the junction contained 10 bases not matched to a gene. The CDR3 nucleotides are TGTGCCTGGAGTGTGGCTCGGGGGACTATGACCTACGAGCAGTACTTC. It specifies CAWSVARGTMTYEQYF.

The V and J genes are TRBV2 and TRBJ1-1, with no clear D. Germline-derived CDR1 and CDR2 are SNHLY and FYNNEI. V was pared by 6 bases and J by 1 base, with 9 bases between. The length of the CDR3 is 13 residues. DNA of the CDR3: TGTGCCAGCAGGGGGATTAGGAACACTGAAGCTTTCTTT. Encoded protein: CASRGIRNTEAFF.

The CDR3 DNA follows: TGTGCCAGCACTTTGGAGGAGGTACCAAAAAACACCATATATTTT. It yields the protein CASTLEEVPKNTIYF. This chain uses TRBV6-5 with TRBJ1-3, with D hard to call. CDR3 length: 15 amino acids. Germline V gene sequence: CDR1 MNHEY, CDR2 SVGAGI. V lost 7 bases and J lost 6, with 19 bases in between.

Of note for this clone: Other DNA sequences in this specimen translate into the identical CDR3. The chain links TRBV5-1 to TRBJ2-3, with TRBD1 as a possible D gene (7 bases). Germline CDR1 reads SGHRS; CDR2 reads YFSETQ. This CDR3 is 14 amino acids long. V shed 0 bases and J shed 5 bases, with 10 bases lying between them. In nucleotides, the CDR3 is TGCGCCAGCAGCTTGGGGCAGGGGGGAGATACGCAGTATTTT. It is translated as CASSLGQGGDTQYF.

The rearrangement links TRBV28 to TRBJ2-3; 10 bases agree with TRBD2. The CDR3 consists of 17 residues. Germline lookup yields CDR1 MDHEN and CDR2 SYDVKM. Trimming cost V 3 bases and J 1 base; bases outside gene matches: 7. The CDR3 loop reads CASSFWSSGSGTDTQYF. The CDR3 DNA follows: TGTGCCAGCAGTTTTTGGTCTAGCGGGAGTGGCACAGATACGCAGTATTTT.

The CDR3 loop reads CAISGKLGGSGELFF. The CDR3 DNA reads as TGTGCCATCAGTGGCAAACTAGGGGGGTCCGGGGAGCTGTTTTTT. This chain joins TRBV10-3 and TRBJ2-2; D is possibly TRBD1 or TRBD2 (6 bases each). Germline loops: CDR1 ENHRY, CDR2 SYGVKD. The CDR3 has 15 amino acids. The germline V and J ends were trimmed by 4 bases and 6 bases, with 15 bases remaining between them.

The rearrangement joins TRBV5-5 to TRBJ2-3; 9 bases map to TRBD1. V was clipped by 3 bases and J by 4 bases; unmatched bases: 6. CDR1 and CDR2 (germline): SGHKS, YYEKEE (reference sequence). The CDR3 runs 15 residues. CDR3 nucleotides: TGTGCCAGCAGCTGGGGACAGGGATGGGCAGATACGCAGTATTTT. This sequence encodes CASSWGQGWADTQYF.

The chain links TRBV11-2 to TRBJ2-1; D may correspond to TRBD1 or TRBD2 (5 bases each). Germline V gives CDR1 SGHAT, CDR2 FQNNGV. Trimming left V 1 base short and J 2 bases short, with 9 bases between. The CDR3 contains 15 residues. The CDR3 sequence is CASSLVSGPYNEQFF. In DNA form, the CDR3 reads TGTGCCAGCAGCTTAGTATCGGGACCCTACAATGAGCAGTTCTTC.

By share of the sample, this clone is medium-sized. This sequence joins TRBV18 and TRBJ2-7, with a tentative D call TRBD1 (5 bases). V shed 0 bases and J shed 5 bases, with 14 bases lying between them. CDR3 length equals 15 residues. Germline V gene lookup returns CDR1 KGHSH and CDR2 LQKENI. In DNA, the CDR3 is TGTGCCAGCTCACCACCGCAGGGTAAATCGCACGAGCAGTACTTC. It is translated as CASSPPQGKSHEQYF. Drawing the rest from reference TRBV18 and TRBJ2-7, the complete variable domain is NAGVMQNPRHLVRRRGQEARLRCSPMKGHSHVYWYRQLPEEGLKFMVYLQKENIIDESGMPKERFSAEFPKEGPSILRIQQVVRGDSAAYFCASSPPQGKSHEQYFGPGTRLTVT.

In this sample, this clone turned up once. DNA of the CDR3: TGTGCCAGCAGTGTAGCCTACGAGCAGTACTTC. This sequence encodes CASSVAYEQYF. The genes are TRBV2 and TRBJ2-7, with D unresolved. CDR1 SNHLY and CDR2 FYNNEI come from the germline V gene. The CDR3 sequence is 11 residues long. V shed 4 bases and J shed 2 bases, with 3 bases lying between them.

This clone has a single count. J is TRBJ2-3 and V is TRBV7-3; 7 bases map to TRBD1. CDR1 and CDR2 from the germline V gene are SGHTA and FQGTGA. CDR3 length equals 13 residues. Unmatched junction bases numbered 4, after V lost 5 bases and J lost 5 bases. The chain's CDR3 is CASSPRDRDTQYF. DNA of the CDR3: TGTGCCAGCAGCCCTCGGGACAGAGATACGCAGTATTTT.

The J gene is TRBJ2-2, the V gene TRBV5-1; 15 positions agree with TRBD2. CDR3 length equals 15 residues. Unmatched junction bases numbered 3, after V lost 6 bases and J lost 6 bases. CDR1 is SGHRS, CDR2 YFSETQ, per germline. DNA for the CDR3: TGCGCCAGCAACGGACTAGCGGGAGGGCCCGGGGAGCTGTTTTTT. Protein product: CASNGLAGGPGELFF. Combining the CDR3 with reference TRBV5-1 and TRBJ2-2 gives the whole variable domain KAGVTQTPRYLIKTRGQQVTLSCSPISGHRSVSWYQQTPGQGLQFLFEYFSETQRNKGNFPGRFSGRQFSNSRSEMNVSTLELGDSALYLCASNGLAGGPGELFFGEGSRLTVL.

The CDR3 DNA reads as TGTGCCAGTAGTCTCGACCACAGTACTGGCTACACCTTC. Amino acid sequence: CASSLDHSTGYTF. V and J are TRBV19 and TRBJ1-2; no clear D gene. CDR1 is LNHDA and CDR2 is SQIVND in the germline V gene (reference sequence). Trimming stripped 5 bases from V and 7 bases from J, with 14 bases between. This CDR3 is 13 amino acids long.

The V call is TRBV14, the J call TRBJ1-2; D is uncertain. Germline assignment: CDR1 SGHDN and CDR2 FVKESK. V was cut by 1 base and J by 3 bases, with 6 bases left in between. The CDR3 is 13 residues long. The CDR3 coding sequence is TGTGCCAGCAGCCAAGGGGCTTACTATGGCTACACCTTC. As protein: CASSQGAYYGYTF.

This chain links TRBV2 with TRBJ2-1; 7 bases map to TRBD2. Trimming took 6 bases from V and 0 from J; bases not matched to a gene: 8. The CDR3 has 16 amino acids. CDR1 and CDR2 from the germline V gene are SNHLY and FYNNEI. This chain's CDR3 is CASRRKSGNSYNEQFF. The CDR3 region has the DNA TGTGCCAGCAGAAGAAAGAGCGGGAACTCCTACAATGAGCAGTTCTTC.

This clone was seen a handful of times. The chain combines TRBV29-1 with TRBJ1-1, with D unclear. V lost 4 bases and J lost 4, with 10 bases in between. Looked up from germline, CDR1 is SQVTM and CDR2 is ANQGSEA. This CDR3 contains 12 residues. CDR3 coding DNA: TGCAGCGTTGGTATTCCCCCCACTGAAGCTTTCTTT. It is translated as CSVGIPPTEAFF.